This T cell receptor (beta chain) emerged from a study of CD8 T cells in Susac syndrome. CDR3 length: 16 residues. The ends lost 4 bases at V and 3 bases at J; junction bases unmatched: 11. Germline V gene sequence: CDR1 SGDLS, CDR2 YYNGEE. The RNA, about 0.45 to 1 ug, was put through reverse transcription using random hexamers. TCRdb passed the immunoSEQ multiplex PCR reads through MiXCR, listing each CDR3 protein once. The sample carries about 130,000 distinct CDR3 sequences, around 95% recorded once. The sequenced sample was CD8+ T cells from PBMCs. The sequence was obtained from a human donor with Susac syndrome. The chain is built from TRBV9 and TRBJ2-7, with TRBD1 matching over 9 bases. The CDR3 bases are TGTGCCAGCAGCTCTGGGACAGGGAAACGGGTCTACGAGCAGTACTTC. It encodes CASSSGTGKRVYEQYF.